This T cell receptor (beta chain) was obtained from a study of regulatory T cells in long-lasting Graves disease. The sample holds many counts of this clonotype. Time point specified: newly diagnosed GD, antithyroid drugs for less than 3 months. Extracted PBMC RNA gave rise to the TCR library. CDR3 regions were amplified by Arm-PCR using iRepertoire HTBI primers to build TCR beta libraries. In the study's own analysis: Samples jointly harbored roughly 60 TRBV and 12 to 15 TRBJ segments. TCRdb re-called the multiplex PCR reads with MiXCR, one entry per CDR3 protein. V and J calls and clone size were set by TCRdb, not the authors. The sample holds hundreds of thousands of distinct CDR3 sequences, approximately 16% seen once. Germline lookup yields CDR1 SGHAT and CDR2 FQNNGV. With 3 bases clipped from V and 0 bases from J, the junction kept 13 bases outside the gene matches. The CDR3 totals 19 residues.

These data are also associated with another study on T cells in Graves' hyperthyroidism and ophthalmopathy. From that paper: Most thyroid clonotypes that were expanded above 0.001 also turned up in blood. Using 13 V-J features, a model discriminated ophthalmopathy from stable hyperthyroidism.

The receptor comes from a man younger than 35 with Graves disease. The sample consisted of peripheral blood mononuclear cells (PBMCs), taken at new diagnosis, from a patient treated with antithyroid drugs. The V gene is TRBV11-2, the J gene TRBJ2-3; 9 bases are a match to TRBD2. The CDR3 here is CASSFLSSGTAASTDTQYF. DNA of the CDR3: TGTGCCAGCAGCTTTCTCTCTAGCGGGACCGCTGCTAGCACAGATACGCAGTATTTT.